This entry concerns a single T cell receptor (beta chain). The data were obtained in a study of shared clonotypes between healthy human individuals. Clones were read by immunoSEQ multiplex PCR, and TCRdb kept only the in-frame ones, dropping some. In the table there are approximately 530,000 clones, roughly 95% of which are singletons. Germline CDR1 GTSNPN, CDR2 SVGIG (reference sequence). V lost 0 bases to trimming and J lost 0 bases; unmatched junction nucleotides: 8. The CDR3 runs to 17 residues. This chain uses TRBV30 with TRBJ2-1; TRBD2 matches at 7 bases. The TCR sequence derives from a young woman in good health. Sequences were obtained from naive CD4+ T cells sorted from blood. Stated subset: CD45RA+ positively selected. CDR3 amino acids: CAWSVGAGVGSYNEQFF. The CDR3 region has the DNA TGTGCCTGGAGTGTCGGGGCGGGAGTGGGCTCCTACAATGAGCAGTTCTTC.